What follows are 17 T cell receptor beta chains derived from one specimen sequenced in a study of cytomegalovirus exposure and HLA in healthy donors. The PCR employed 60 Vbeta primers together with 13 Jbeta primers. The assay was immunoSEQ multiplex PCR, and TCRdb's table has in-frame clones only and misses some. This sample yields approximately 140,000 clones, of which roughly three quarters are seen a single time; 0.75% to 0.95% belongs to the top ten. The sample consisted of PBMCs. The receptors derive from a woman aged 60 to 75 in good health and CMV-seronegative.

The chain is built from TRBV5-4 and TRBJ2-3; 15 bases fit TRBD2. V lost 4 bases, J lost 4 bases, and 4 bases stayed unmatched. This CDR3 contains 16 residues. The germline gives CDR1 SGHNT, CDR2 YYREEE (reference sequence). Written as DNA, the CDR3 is TGTGCCAGCAGCCCCGGACTAGCGGGGGGGCCAGATACGCAGTATTTT. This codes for CASSPGLAGGPDTQYF.

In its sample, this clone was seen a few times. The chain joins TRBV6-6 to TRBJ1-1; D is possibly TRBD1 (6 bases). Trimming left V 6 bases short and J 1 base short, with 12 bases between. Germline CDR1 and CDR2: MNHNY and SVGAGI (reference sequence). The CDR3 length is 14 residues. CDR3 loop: CASRNGQWNTEAFF. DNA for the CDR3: TGTGCCAGCAGGAATGGACAGTGGAACACTGAAGCTTTCTTT.

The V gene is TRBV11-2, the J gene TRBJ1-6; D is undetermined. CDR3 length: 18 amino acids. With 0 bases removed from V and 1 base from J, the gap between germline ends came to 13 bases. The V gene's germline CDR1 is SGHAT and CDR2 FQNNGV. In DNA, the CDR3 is TGTGCCAGCAGCTTAGAGGTCCGGGGTCGGTCCTATAATTCACCCCTCCACTTT. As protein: CASSLEVRGRSYNSPLHF.

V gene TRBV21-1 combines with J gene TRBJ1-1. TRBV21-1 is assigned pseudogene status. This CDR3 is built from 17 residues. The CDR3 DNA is TGTGCCAGCAGCAAAGGGGAACAGCCGGGGGTAGGCACTGAAGCTTTCTTT. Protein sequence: CASSKGEQPGVGTEAFF.

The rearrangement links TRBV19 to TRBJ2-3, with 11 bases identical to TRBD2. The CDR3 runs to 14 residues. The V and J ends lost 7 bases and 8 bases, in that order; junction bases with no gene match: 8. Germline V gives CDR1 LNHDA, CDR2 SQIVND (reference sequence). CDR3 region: CASTQGLAAGTQYF. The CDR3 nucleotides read TGTGCCAGTACCCAGGGACTAGCGGCGGGTACGCAGTATTTT.

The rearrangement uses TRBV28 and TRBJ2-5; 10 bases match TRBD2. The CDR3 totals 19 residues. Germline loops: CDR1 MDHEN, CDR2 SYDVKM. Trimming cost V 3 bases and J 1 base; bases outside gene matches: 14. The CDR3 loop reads CASSLGSTSGWGTQETQYF. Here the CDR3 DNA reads TGTGCCAGCAGTTTGGGCTCGACTAGCGGGTGGGGAACCCAAGAGACCCAGTACTTC. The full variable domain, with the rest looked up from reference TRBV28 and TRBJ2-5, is DVKVTQSSRYLVKRTGEKVFLECVQDMDHENMFWYRQDPGLGLRLIYFSYDVKMKEKGDIPEGYSVSREKKERFSLILESASTNQTSMYLCASSLGSTSGWGTQETQYFGPGTRLLVL.

DNA of the CDR3: TGTGCCAGCAGTCAGGGACTAGCGGGAAACGAGCAGTACTTC. Encoded protein: CASSQGLAGNEQYF. This chain connects TRBV27 to TRBJ2-7; 13 bases agree with TRBD2. V gave up 5 bases and J gave up 5 bases; unmatched junction bases: 3. CDR1 and CDR2 from the germline V gene are MNHEY and SMNVEV (reference sequence). This CDR3 has 14 residues.

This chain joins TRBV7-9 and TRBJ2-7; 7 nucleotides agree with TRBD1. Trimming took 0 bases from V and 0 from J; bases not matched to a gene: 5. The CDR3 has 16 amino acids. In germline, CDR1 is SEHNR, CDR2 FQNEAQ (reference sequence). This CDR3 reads CASSLARTGPSYEQYF. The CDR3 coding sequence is TGTGCCAGCAGCTTAGCCCGGACAGGTCCCTCCTACGAGCAGTACTTC.

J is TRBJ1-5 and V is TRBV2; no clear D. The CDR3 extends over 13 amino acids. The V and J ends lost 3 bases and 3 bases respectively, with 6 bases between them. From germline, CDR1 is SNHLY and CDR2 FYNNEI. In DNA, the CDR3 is TGTGCCAGCAGTGACAGGTTCAATCAGCCCCAGCATTTT. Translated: CASSDRFNQPQHF.

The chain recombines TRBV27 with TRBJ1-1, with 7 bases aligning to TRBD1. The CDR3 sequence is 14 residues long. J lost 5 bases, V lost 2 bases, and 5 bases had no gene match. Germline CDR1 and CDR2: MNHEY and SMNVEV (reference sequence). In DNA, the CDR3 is TGTGCCAGCAGTTTAGAGGGGGCGTATACTGAAGCTTTCTTT. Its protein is CASSLEGAYTEAFF.

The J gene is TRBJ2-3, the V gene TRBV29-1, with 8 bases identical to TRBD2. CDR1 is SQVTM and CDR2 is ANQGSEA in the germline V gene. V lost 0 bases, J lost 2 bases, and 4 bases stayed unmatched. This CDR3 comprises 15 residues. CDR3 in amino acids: CSVEELLADTDTQYF. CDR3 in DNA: TGCAGCGTTGAAGAACTACTAGCGGACACAGATACGCAGTATTTT.

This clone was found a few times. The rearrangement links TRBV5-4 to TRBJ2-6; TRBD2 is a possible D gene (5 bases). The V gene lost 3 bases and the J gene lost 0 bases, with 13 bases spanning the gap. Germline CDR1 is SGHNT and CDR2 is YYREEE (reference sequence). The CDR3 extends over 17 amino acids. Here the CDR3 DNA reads TGTGCCAGCAGCTCCTGGAGGTGGTCCTCTGGGGCCAACGTCCTGACTTTC. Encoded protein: CASSSWRWSSGANVLTF. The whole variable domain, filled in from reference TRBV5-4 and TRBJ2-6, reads ETGVTQSPTHLIKTRGQQVTLRCSSQSGHNTVSWYQQALGQGPQFIFQYYREEENGRGNFPPRFSGLQFPNYSSELNVNALELDDSALYLCASSSWRWSSGANVLTFGAGSRLTVL.

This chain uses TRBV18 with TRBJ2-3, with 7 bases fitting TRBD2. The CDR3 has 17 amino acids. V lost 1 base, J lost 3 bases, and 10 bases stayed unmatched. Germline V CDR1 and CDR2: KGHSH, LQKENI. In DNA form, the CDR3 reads TGTGCCAGCTCACCACGGGGGGGAGCGATATCGACAGATACGCAGTATTTT. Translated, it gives CASSPRGGAISTDTQYF.

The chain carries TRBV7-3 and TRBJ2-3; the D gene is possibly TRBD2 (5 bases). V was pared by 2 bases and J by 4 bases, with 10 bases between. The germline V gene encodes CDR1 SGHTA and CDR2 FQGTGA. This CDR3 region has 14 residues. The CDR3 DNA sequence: TGTGCCAGCAGCTTAGCACAGAGGGCAGATACGCAGTATTTT. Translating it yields CASSLAQRADTQYF.

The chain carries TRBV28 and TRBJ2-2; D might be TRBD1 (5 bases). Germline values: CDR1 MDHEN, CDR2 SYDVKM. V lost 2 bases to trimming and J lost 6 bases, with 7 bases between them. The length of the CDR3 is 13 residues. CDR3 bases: TGTGCCAGCAGTTTACCAGGGCCCGGGGAGCTGTTTTTT. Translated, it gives CASSLPGPGELFF. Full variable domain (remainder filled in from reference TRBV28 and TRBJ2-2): DVKVTQSSRYLVKRTGEKVFLECVQDMDHENMFWYRQDPGLGLRLIYFSYDVKMKEKGDIPEGYSVSREKKERFSLILESASTNQTSMYLCASSLPGPGELFFGEGSRLTVL.

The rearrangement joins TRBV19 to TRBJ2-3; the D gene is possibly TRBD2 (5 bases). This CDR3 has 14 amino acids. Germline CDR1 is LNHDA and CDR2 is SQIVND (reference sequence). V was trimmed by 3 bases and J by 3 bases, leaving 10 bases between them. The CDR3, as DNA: TGTGCCAGTAGTATCCGGAGCGGAACAGATACGCAGTATTTT. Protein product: CASSIRSGTDTQYF.

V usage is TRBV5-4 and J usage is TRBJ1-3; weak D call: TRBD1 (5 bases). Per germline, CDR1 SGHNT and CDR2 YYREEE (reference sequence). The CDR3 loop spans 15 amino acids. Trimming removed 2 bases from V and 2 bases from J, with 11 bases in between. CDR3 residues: CASSFYSGTGNTIYF. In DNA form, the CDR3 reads TGTGCCAGCAGCTTTTATTCAGGGACTGGAAACACCATATATTTT. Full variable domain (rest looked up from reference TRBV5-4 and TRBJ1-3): ETGVTQSPTHLIKTRGQQVTLRCSSQSGHNTVSWYQQALGQGPQFIFQYYREEENGRGNFPPRFSGLQFPNYSSELNVNALELDDSALYLCASSFYSGTGNTIYFGEGSWLTVV.